Described below is a single TCR beta chain sequence and its context. Its specificity is not known. This specimen belongs to a study of cytomegalovirus exposure and HLA in healthy donors. Study conclusions and caveats: Rarity held for most TCR sequences, but there were some public TCRs that occurred in many donors. Prediction of most subjects' HLA-A and HLA-B alleles by TCR beta sequences was reportedly accurate.

The CDR3 is made up of 13 amino acids. Germline values: CDR1 SGHTA, CDR2 FQGTGA. Trimming cost V 4 bases and J 1 base, with 7 bases left between them. The PCR employed 60 Vbeta primers together with 13 Jbeta primers. The table came from immunoSEQ multiplex PCR; TCRdb's copy has only in-frame clones and leaves some out. The table lists some 150,000 clones, roughly 80% of them singletons. Input material: PBMCs. The genes are TRBV7-3 and TRBJ1-1, with D perhaps TRBD1 (6 bases). The source of this sequence is a woman between 40 and 55 years old in good health and CMV-seropositive. The CDR3, as DNA: TGTGCCAGCAGCTGGGGACAGAACACTGAAGCTTTCTTT. Residues: CASSWGQNTEAFF.